This TCR beta chain comes out of a study of blood T cell repertoires in COVID-19. For the study at large: There were acute and convalescent COVID-19 samples, and they came from the United States, Italy and Spain. From T cells, B-cell-depleted T cells, or PBMCs came the material, which was cDNA or gDNA.

Original handling: Estimation of nucleated cell counts relied on the amplification of reference gene primers. Produced via immunoSEQ multiplex PCR; TCRdb's table is partial and in-frame only. The V and J calls and clone size are taken from that table; D and trimming were inferred from the DNA. The repertoire holds about 140,000 clones, around 84% seen once, with about 5% in the top ten. Trimming left V 0 bases short and J 6 bases short, with 16 bases between. The length of the CDR3 is 15 residues. The germline CDR1 and CDR2 sequences are SGDLS and YYNGEE. This TCR came from a woman between 45 and 60 years old with acute or convalescent COVID-19. Sequences were obtained from peripheral blood. The J gene is TRBJ2-7, the V gene TRBV9; weak D call: TRBD2 (6 bases). CDR3 amino acids: CASSVGRALGGEQYF. In DNA, the CDR3 is TGTGCCAGCAGCGTAGGCAGGGCCCTCGGGGGCGAGCAGTACTTC.